The 22 T cell receptor beta chains below were found in one sample sequenced in a study of T cell repertoires in cytomegalovirus infection. One entry per CDR3 protein results from TCRdb running MiXCR on the reads. The sample has 85,000 to 130,000 distinct CDR3 sequences, 23% seen once. The sequenced material came from CD8+ T cells from PBMCs. Receptors were obtained from a human donor in good health (CMV status not recorded). Some clones in this sample may be carry-over from other donors' samples.

The J gene is TRBJ2-1, the V gene TRBV6-5, with a tentative D call TRBD1 (6 bases). Trimming stripped 4 bases from V and 6 bases from J, with 16 bases between. The CDR3 runs 15 residues. Germline lookup yields CDR1 MNHEY and CDR2 SVGAGI. The CDR3: CASSSQGSASNEQFF. The CDR3 DNA follows: TGTGCCAGCAGTTCACAGGGTTCGGCATCCAATGAGCAGTTCTTC.

The J gene is TRBJ2-1, the V gene TRBV19, with D perhaps TRBD1 (6 bases). Germline CDR1 and CDR2: LNHDA and SQIVND (reference sequence). Trimming removed 1 base from V and 1 base from J, with 11 bases in between. This CDR3 is 16 amino acids long. CDR3 loop: CASSIVLGTSYNEQFF. In nucleotides, the CDR3 is TGTGCCAGTAGTATAGTGTTAGGGACATCCTACAATGAGCAGTTCTTC.

This clonotype was counted only a few times. The gene calls are TRBV20-1 and TRBJ2-7; no clear D gene. The germline gives CDR1 DFQATT, CDR2 SNEGSKA (reference sequence). The CDR3 spans 17 residues. V shed 3 bases and J shed 3 bases, with 24 bases lying between them. CDR3 loop: CSASDDLRETPSYEQYF. CDR3 coding DNA: TGCAGTGCTAGTGATGACCTCCGTGAGACACCTAGCTACGAGCAGTACTTC.

This clonotype was detected only a few times. The rearrangement links TRBV27 to TRBJ2-5, with 7 bases matching TRBD1. Germline values: CDR1 MNHEY, CDR2 SMNVEV (reference sequence). CDR3 length equals 16 residues. Trimming took 5 bases from V and 1 from J; bases not matched to a gene: 10. The CDR3, as DNA: TGTGCCAGCAGTATTCGGATGGGACAGTCCCAAGAGACCCAGTACTTC. It codes for CASSIRMGQSQETQYF.

V is TRBV27 and J is TRBJ2-7; no reliable D call. Germline CDR1 is MNHEY and CDR2 is SMNVEV (reference sequence). The germline V and J ends were trimmed by 3 bases and 12 bases, with 24 bases remaining between them. The CDR3 is made up of 15 amino acids. CDR3 amino acids: CASSFTNPRFSPPYF. DNA for the CDR3: TGTGCCAGCAGTTTTACCAACCCCCGCTTCTCACCTCCGTACTTC.

This clonotype was counted between two and nine times. V and J are TRBV5-4 and TRBJ2-1; a possible D gene is TRBD1 (6 bases). The CDR3 totals 14 residues. CDR1 and CDR2 from the germline V gene are SGHNT and YYREEE (reference sequence). The V end lost 4 bases, the J end lost 3 bases, and 11 bases lay between the germline ends. The CDR3 DNA sequence: TGTGCCAGCAGCAGCCTACAGGGCTACAATGAGCAGTTCTTC. Its translation is CASSSLQGYNEQFF.

V and J are TRBV10-3 and TRBJ1-1; D is unclear. The length of the CDR3 is 13 residues. V lost 6 bases, J lost 1 base, and 9 bases lay in between. Germline CDR1 reads ENHRY; CDR2 reads SYGVKD. This chain's CDR3 is CAIRSDPNTEAFF. CDR3 DNA sequence: TGTGCCATCAGAAGCGACCCGAACACTGAAGCTTTCTTT.

This clonotype was seen more than once but under ten times. The V gene is TRBV7-6, the J gene TRBJ1-5, with a weak D call TRBD1 (5 bases). Looked up from germline, CDR1 is SGHVS and CDR2 is FNYEAQ. The germline V and J ends were trimmed by 3 bases and 3 bases, with 12 bases remaining between them. The CDR3 sequence is 15 residues long. This CDR3 is CASSLTAENNQPQHF. As DNA, the CDR3 is TGTGCCAGCAGCTTGACAGCGGAAAACAATCAGCCCCAGCATTTT.

This clonotype was seen ten or more times. V is TRBV7-9 and J is TRBJ1-1; 7 bases agree with TRBD1. V lost 3 bases and J lost 1; bases outside the gene matches: 8. From germline, CDR1 is SEHNR and CDR2 FQNEAQ (reference sequence). This CDR3 spans 16 amino acids. CDR3 in amino acids: CASSLDRLDGNTEAFF. The CDR3 bases are TGTGCCAGCAGCTTGGACAGGTTAGACGGGAACACTGAAGCTTTCTTT.

In its sample, this clonotype was seen a few times. The CDR3 protein is CASSPHRGRPQHF. DNA of the CDR3: TGCGCCAGCAGCCCCCACAGGGGTAGACCCCAGCATTTT. The chain recombines TRBV4-3 with TRBJ1-5, with 7 bases fitting TRBD1. The V gene end was trimmed by 4 bases and the J gene end by 10 bases; junction bases not matched to a gene: 7. The germline gives CDR1 LGHNA, CDR2 YSLEER. The CDR3 is 13 residues long.

This clonotype was observed many times. The chain joins TRBV28 to TRBJ2-4; 7 nucleotides line up with TRBD1. The V gene end was trimmed by 5 bases and the J gene end by 0 bases; junction bases not matched to a gene: 7. CDR3 size: 16 residues. Per germline, CDR1 MDHEN and CDR2 SYDVKM. Written as DNA, the CDR3 is TGTGCCAGCAGTGGCACGACAGGGCTAGCCAAAAACATTCAGTACTTC. This sequence encodes CASSGTTGLAKNIQYF.

This clonotype came up a few times. This rearrangement joins TRBV19 to TRBJ2-4; TRBD1 aligns across 8 bases. With V trimmed by 2 bases and J by 2 bases, 14 bases remained unmatched. CDR1 and CDR2 from the germline V gene are LNHDA and SQIVND (reference sequence). The CDR3 runs 19 residues. DNA for the CDR3: TGTGCCAGTAGTATACTGGGACAGGTGGAAGTTGGGACCAAAAACATTCAGTACTTC. It translates to CASSILGQVEVGTKNIQYF.

The gene calls are TRBV5-1 and TRBJ2-1; D ambiguous. Germline-derived CDR1 and CDR2 are SGHRS and YFSETQ. V shed 6 bases and J shed 7 bases, with 11 bases lying between them. The CDR3 spans 12 residues. This CDR3 is CASTTIRNEQFF. The CDR3 nucleotides are TGCGCCAGCACCACGATTCGGAATGAGCAGTTCTTC.

The gene calls are TRBV7-8 and TRBJ2-3; D may be TRBD1 (5 bases). The germline V gene encodes CDR1 SGHVS and CDR2 FQNEAQ. V was pared by 5 bases and J by 3 bases, with 15 bases between. The length of the CDR3 is 15 residues. CDR3 DNA sequence: TGTGCCAGCAGCCCCAATAGGGGCAAAACAGATACGCAGTATTTT. The encoded protein is CASSPNRGKTDTQYF. The full variable domain, in which reference TRBV7-8 and TRBJ2-3 provide the parts outside the CDR3, is GAGVSQSPRYKVAKRGQDVALRCDPISGHVSLFWYQQALGQGPEFLTYFQNEAQLDKSGLPSDRFFAERPEGSVSTLKIQRTQQEDSAVYLCASSPNRGKTDTQYFGPGTRLTVL.

This clonotype was seen ten or more times. The chain has TRBV7-9 and TRBJ1-1, with 7 bases that match TRBD1. The length of the CDR3 is 15 residues. The V gene end was trimmed by 1 base and the J gene end by 0 bases; junction bases not matched to a gene: 2. In germline, CDR1 is SEHNR, CDR2 FQNEAQ (reference sequence). The CDR3 loop reads CASSLGQGMNTEAFF. The CDR3 DNA follows: TGTGCCAGCAGCTTAGGACAGGGAATGAACACTGAAGCTTTCTTT.

The chain recombines TRBV7-6 with TRBJ1-3; D unclear. The CDR3 contains 16 residues. V was shortened by 5 bases and J by 0 bases, with 14 bases between the two germline ends. Germline CDR1 SGHVS, CDR2 FNYEAQ. CDR3: CASSPVGTDSGNTIYF. The DNA of the CDR3 is TGTGCCAGCAGCCCCGTGGGTACAGACTCTGGAAACACCATATATTTT.

The CDR3 loop reads CASSPAGRFDEQYF. The CDR3 DNA sequence: TGTGCCAGCAGCCCAGCTGGTAGATTCGACGAGCAGTACTTC. V is TRBV7-9 and J is TRBJ2-7; D is undetermined. Trimming took 5 bases from V and 5 from J, leaving 16 bases between them. Germline lookup yields CDR1 SEHNR and CDR2 FQNEAQ (reference sequence). This CDR3 is 14 amino acids long.

This clonotype was counted many times. The chain has TRBV7-8 and TRBJ1-5; weak D call: TRBD1 (5 bases). CDR3 length equals 15 residues. V was clipped by 1 base and J by 4 bases, with 11 bases between them. Germline V gene lookup returns CDR1 SGHVS and CDR2 FQNEAQ. CDR3 nucleotide sequence: TGTGCCAGCAGCTTAGGAGGGGCGGGGAATCAGCCCCAGCATTTT. It encodes CASSLGGAGNQPQHF.

This clonotype was detected a few times. This chain joins TRBV20-1 and TRBJ2-7; D might be TRBD1 or TRBD2, each matching 5 bases. The CDR3 is made up of 12 amino acids. Per the germline V gene, CDR1 is DFQATT and CDR2 is SNEGSKA (reference sequence). V lost 4 bases to trimming and J lost 3 bases, with 10 bases between them. The CDR3 protein is CSANRDGYEQYF. CDR3 nucleotides: TGCAGTGCTAACCGGGACGGCTACGAGCAGTACTTC.

This chain uses TRBV6-5 with TRBJ2-2, with TRBD2 matching 12 bases. The CDR3 consists of 15 residues. Unmatched junction bases numbered 2, after V lost 5 bases and J lost 4 bases. Per germline, CDR1 MNHEY and CDR2 SVGAGI. The CDR3 nucleotides read TGTGCCAGCAGTCTACTAGCGGGGGGCACCGGGGAGCTGTTTTTT. Its translation: CASSLLAGGTGELFF.

This clonotype is classed as medium-sized (0.01 to 0.1%). The chain employs TRBV12-3 or TRBV12-4 and TRBJ1-1; D remains unclear. Trimming removed 6 bases at V and 4 bases at J, with 12 bases between. CDR3 length: 13 amino acids. CDR3 loop: CASSSGPATEAFF. CDR3 sequence (DNA): TGTGCCAGCAGCTCTGGACCGGCCACTGAAGCTTTCTTT.

The V gene is TRBV24-1, the J gene TRBJ2-2; D gene uncertain. CDR1 is KGHDR, CDR2 SFDVKD, per germline. V was pared by 4 bases and J by 0 bases, with 8 bases between. CDR3 length: 15 residues. The CDR3 DNA reads as TGTGCCACCAGTGAAACGGGCTCGAACACCGGGGAGCTGTTTTTT. It codes for CATSETGSNTGELFF.